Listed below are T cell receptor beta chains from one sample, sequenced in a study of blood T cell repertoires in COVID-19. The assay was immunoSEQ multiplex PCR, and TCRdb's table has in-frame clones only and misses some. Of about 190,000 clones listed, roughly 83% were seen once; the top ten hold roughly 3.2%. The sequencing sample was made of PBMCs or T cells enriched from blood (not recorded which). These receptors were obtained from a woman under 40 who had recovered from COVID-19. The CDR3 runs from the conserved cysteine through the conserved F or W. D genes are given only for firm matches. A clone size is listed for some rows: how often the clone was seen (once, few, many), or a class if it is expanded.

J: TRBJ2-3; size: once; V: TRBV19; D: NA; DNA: TGTGCCAGTAGTATAGATCAGGGGTTAGTCACAGATACGCAGTATTTT; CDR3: CASSIDQGLVTDTQYF
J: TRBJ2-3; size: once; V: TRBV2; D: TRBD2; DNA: TGTGCCAGCAGAGCTATAGCGGGAGGCACAGATACGCAGTATTTT; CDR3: CASRAIAGGTDTQYF
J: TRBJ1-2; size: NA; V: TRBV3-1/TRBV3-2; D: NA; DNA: TGTGCCAGCAGCCGGGACGGGGGAGAGGACTACACCTTC; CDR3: CASSRDGGEDYTF
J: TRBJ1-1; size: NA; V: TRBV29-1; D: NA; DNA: TGCAGCGTTAACAGGGTATTGAACACTGAAGCTTTCTTT; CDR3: CSVNRVLNTEAFF
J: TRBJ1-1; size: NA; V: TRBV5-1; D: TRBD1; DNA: TGCGCCAGCAGCTTGACGACAGGGGGGACTGAAGCTTTCTTT; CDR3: CASSLTTGGTEAFF
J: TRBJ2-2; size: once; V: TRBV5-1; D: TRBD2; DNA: TGCGCCAGCAGCCCGGGACTAGCGTCGAACACCGGGGAGCTGTTTTTT; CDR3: CASSPGLASNTGELFF
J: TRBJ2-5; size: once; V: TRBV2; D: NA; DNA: TGTGCCGGAAGTCGTTACGGAATAGTCGGGGAGACCCAGTACTTC; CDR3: CAGSRYGIVGETQYF
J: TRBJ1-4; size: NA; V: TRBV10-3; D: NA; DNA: TGTGCCATCAGTGACGTTCAGGGGCCCAATGAAAAACTGTTTTTT; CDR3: CAISDVQGPNEKLFF
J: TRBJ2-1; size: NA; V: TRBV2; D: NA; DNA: TGTGCCAGCAAGGGGGGGGACGTCTACAATGAGCAGTTCTTC; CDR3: CASKGGDVYNEQFF
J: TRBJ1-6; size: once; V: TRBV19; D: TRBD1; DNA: TGTGCCAGTAACCCCCCGGGACAGGGTGTTTCACCCCTCCACTTT; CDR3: CASNPPGQGVSPLHF